This T cell receptor beta chain was profiled in a study of T-cell reconstitution after alpha-beta-depleted transplantation in children. During its preparation, the TCRbeta library received unique molecular identifiers. TCRdb fed the PCR reads into MiXCR, producing one record per CDR3 protein. The sample carries some 200,000 distinct CDR3 sequences, 6% to 7% recorded once. Note on this clonotype: Being one base from a much bigger clone, this may be a read error.

Germline CDR1 is DFQATT and CDR2 is SNEGSKA (reference sequence). The CDR3 totals 15 residues. Trimming removed 7 bases at V and 2 bases at J, with 19 bases between. The rearrangement uses TRBV20-1 and TRBJ2-3, with D hard to call. This specimen was PBMCs from the stem cell graft donor, taken from the stem cell graft. The clonotype originates from a human donor who donated a stem cell graft to a child with Wiskott-Aldrich syndrome. CDR3 coding DNA: TGCAGTGAGCTAACAGTTGGATCAGCCACAGATACGCAGTATTTT. Amino acid sequence: CSELTVGSATDTQYF.